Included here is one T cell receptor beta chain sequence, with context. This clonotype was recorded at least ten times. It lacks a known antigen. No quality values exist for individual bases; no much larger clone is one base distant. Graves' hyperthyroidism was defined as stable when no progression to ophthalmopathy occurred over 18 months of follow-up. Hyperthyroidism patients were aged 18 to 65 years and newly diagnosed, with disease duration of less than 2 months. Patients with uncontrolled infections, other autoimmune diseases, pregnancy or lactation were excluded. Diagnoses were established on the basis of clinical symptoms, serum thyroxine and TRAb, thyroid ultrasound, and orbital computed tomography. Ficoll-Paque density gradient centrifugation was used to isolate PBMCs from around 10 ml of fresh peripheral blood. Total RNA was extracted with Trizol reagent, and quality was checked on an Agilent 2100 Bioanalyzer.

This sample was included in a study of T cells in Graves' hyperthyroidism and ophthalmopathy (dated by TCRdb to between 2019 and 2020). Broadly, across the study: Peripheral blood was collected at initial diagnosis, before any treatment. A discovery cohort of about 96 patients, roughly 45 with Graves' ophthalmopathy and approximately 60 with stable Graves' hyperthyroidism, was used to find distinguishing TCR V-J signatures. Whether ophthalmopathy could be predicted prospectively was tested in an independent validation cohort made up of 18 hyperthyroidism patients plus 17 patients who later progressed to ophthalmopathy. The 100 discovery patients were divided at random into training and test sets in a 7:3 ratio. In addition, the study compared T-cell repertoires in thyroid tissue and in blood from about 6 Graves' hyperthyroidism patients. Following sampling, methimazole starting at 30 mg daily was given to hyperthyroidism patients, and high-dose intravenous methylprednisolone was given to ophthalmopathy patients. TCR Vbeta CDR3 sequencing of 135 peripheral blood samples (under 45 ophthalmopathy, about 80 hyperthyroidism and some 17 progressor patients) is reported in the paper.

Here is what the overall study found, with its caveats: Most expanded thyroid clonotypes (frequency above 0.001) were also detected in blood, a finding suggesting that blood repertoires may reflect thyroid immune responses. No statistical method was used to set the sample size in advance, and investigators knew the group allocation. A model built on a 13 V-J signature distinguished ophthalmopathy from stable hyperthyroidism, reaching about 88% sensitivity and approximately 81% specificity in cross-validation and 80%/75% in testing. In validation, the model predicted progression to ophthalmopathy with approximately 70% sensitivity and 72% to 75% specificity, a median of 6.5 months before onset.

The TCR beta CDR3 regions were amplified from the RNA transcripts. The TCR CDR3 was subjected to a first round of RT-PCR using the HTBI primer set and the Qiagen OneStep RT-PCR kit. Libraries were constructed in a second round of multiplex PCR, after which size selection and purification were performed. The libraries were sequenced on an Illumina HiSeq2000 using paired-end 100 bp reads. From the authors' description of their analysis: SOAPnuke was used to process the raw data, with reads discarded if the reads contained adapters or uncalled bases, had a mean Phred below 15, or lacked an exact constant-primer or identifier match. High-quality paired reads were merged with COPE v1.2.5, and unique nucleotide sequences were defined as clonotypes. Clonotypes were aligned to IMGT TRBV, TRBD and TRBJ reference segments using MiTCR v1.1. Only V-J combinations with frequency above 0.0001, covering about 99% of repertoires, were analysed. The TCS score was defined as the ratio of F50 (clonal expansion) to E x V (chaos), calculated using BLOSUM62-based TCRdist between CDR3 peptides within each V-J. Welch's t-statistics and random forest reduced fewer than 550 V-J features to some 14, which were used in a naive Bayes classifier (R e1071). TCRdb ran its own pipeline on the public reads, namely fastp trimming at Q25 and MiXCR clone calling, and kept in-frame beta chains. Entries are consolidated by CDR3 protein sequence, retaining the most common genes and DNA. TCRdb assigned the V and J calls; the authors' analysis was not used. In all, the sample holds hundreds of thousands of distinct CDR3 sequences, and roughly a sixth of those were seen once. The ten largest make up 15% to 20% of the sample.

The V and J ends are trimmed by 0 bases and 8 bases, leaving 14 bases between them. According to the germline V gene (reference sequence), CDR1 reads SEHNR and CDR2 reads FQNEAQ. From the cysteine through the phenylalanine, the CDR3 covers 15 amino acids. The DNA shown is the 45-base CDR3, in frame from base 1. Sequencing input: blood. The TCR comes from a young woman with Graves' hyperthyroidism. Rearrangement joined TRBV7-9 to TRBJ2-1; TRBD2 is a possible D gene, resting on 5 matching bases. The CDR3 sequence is CASSLAHLAKDEQFF. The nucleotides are TGTGCCAGCAGCTTAGCGCATCTAGCCAAGGATGAGCAGTTCTTC.